What follows are 23 T cell receptor beta chains derived from one specimen sequenced in a study of human CD8 memory T cell subsets (dated by TCRdb to 2018 to 2020). Progenitor exhausted-like memory CD8+ T cells (TPEX) were defined as CCR7+ PD-1+ TIGIT+ early differentiated memory cells with dysfunctional, exhausted-like traits. The instrument was a NextSeq 550. A Human TCR Profiling Kit was used to prepare UMI-labeled 5' RACE TCRbeta libraries. Following TCRdb reprocessing, every CDR3 protein sequence forms one entry, and DNA is not provided. For this sample, the table gives more than 5,500 distinct CDR3 sequences. The leading ten clones occupy roughly 25% of the sample. Sequences were obtained from CD8+ T cells from PBMCs. These TCRs come from a human donor in good health.

According to its frequency, this clonotype is medium-sized. V and J are TRBV28 and TRBJ2-5. The CDR3 spans 11 residues. Germline CDR1 MDHEN, CDR2 SYDVKM. The CDR3 reads CASSLLETQYF.

The chain has TRBV7-8 and TRBJ2-7; TCRdb selects TRBD1, and the lack of DNA leaves this call unchecked. The CDR3 length is 13 residues. CDR1 is SGHVS and CDR2 is FQNEAQ in the germline V gene. The CDR3 loop reads CASRDRGAYEQYF.

This chain links TRBV3-1 with TRBJ2-1. The CDR3 consists of 13 residues. CDR1 is LGHDT and CDR2 is YNNKEL in the germline V gene (reference sequence). CDR3: CASSQALWDEQFF.

In terms of frequency, this clonotype is medium-sized (0.01 to 0.1%). This chain's CDR3 is CASSLRGLNYQETQYF. V is TRBV11-2 and J is TRBJ2-5; TCRdb gives TRBD1 as the D gene, but with no DNA this cannot be confirmed. The CDR3 covers 16 residues. CDR1 is SGHAT and CDR2 is FQNNGV in the germline V gene. The full variable domain, in which reference TRBV11-2 and TRBJ2-5 provide the parts outside the CDR3, is EAGVAQSPRYKIIEKRQSVAFWCNPISGHATLYWYQQILGQGPKLLIQFQNNGVVDDSQLPKDRFSAERLKGVDSTLKIQPAKLEDSAVYLCASSLRGLNYQETQYFGPGTRLLVL.

The CDR3 loop is CASSLLGQGAPDTQYF. The chain couples TRBV12-3 or TRBV12-4 to TRBJ2-3; TCRdb reports TRBD1, a call that lacks DNA to check it against. CDR3 length equals 16 residues.

By frequency, this clonotype is medium-sized. The chain employs TRBV7-6 and TRBJ2-1; without DNA, the TCRdb call of TRBD2 cannot be checked. CDR3 length: 14 residues. In germline, CDR1 is SGHVS, CDR2 FNYEAQ. CDR3 sequence: CASSQPASYNEQFF.

This clonotype counts as medium-sized by frequency. The V call is TRBV6-4, the J call TRBJ1-1; as DNA is missing, the TRBD1 call by TCRdb cannot be tested. This CDR3 is built from 16 residues. Germline assignment: CDR1 MRHNA and CDR2 SNTAGT. This CDR3 reads CASSGFQVWGRGEAFF.

The V call is TRBV12-3 or TRBV12-4, the J call TRBJ2-6. This CDR3 contains 14 residues. CDR3 region: CASSRLSGANVLTF.

The chain uses TRBV2 and TRBJ2-7. Germline V gives CDR1 SNHLY, CDR2 FYNNEI. The CDR3 contains 12 residues. The CDR3 spells CASSGSSYEQYF. The whole variable domain, remainder taken from reference TRBV2 and TRBJ2-7, is EPEVTQTPSHQVTQMGQEVILRCVPISNHLYFYWYRQILGQKVEFLVSFYNNEISEKSEIFDDQFSVERPDGSNFTLKIRSTKLEDSAMYFCASSGSSYEQYFGPGTRLTVT.

Measured by frequency, this clonotype is medium-sized (0.01 to 0.1%). The chain links TRBV5-6 to TRBJ1-1; TCRdb picks TRBD1, but there is no DNA to check that call. The CDR3 loop spans 13 amino acids. Germline V gene lookup returns CDR1 SGHDT and CDR2 YYEEEE. CDR3 in amino acids: CASSLVPGTEAFF.

The CDR3 is CASTSMGGGYTF. The chain links TRBV12-3 or TRBV12-4 to TRBJ1-2; the TRBD1 assignment by TCRdb is unverifiable without DNA. The CDR3 runs to 12 residues.

The chain employs TRBV3-1 and TRBJ2-5; TCRdb designates TRBD1, a call that cannot be tested without DNA. The CDR3 runs to 12 residues. Germline V lookup: CDR1 LGHDT, CDR2 YNNKEL (reference sequence). The CDR3 loop reads CASSQSGQTQYF.

This clonotype is identified as medium-sized (0.01 to 0.1%) from frequency. The chain combines TRBV3-1 with TRBJ2-3; lacking DNA, the TRBD2 call made by TCRdb goes unchecked. The CDR3 runs to 17 residues. Germline loops: CDR1 LGHDT, CDR2 YNNKEL (reference sequence). The CDR3 sequence: CASSQAGEREGPDTQYF.

The CDR3 loop is CASSPLLAGGPLYNEQFF. This chain uses TRBV5-1 with TRBJ2-1; the TCRdb D gene call, TRBD2, has no DNA to confirm it. The CDR3 totals 18 residues. In germline, CDR1 is SGHRS, CDR2 YFSETQ.

This clonotype counts as medium-sized (0.01 to 0.1%) by frequency. The chain is built from TRBV11-2 and TRBJ2-2. CDR1 and CDR2 from the germline V gene are SGHAT and FQNNGV. The CDR3 loop spans 11 amino acids. The CDR3 is CASSLSGELFF.

By frequency, this clonotype registers medium-sized. This chain uses TRBV29-1 with TRBJ2-1; TCRdb indicates TRBD1, and absent DNA this call remains unverified. This CDR3 contains 13 residues. Germline loops: CDR1 SQVTM, CDR2 ANQGSEA. The CDR3 is CSVRLSPYNEQFF.

The V and J genes are TRBV7-2 and TRBJ2-5. The CDR3 is 12 residues long. The germline CDR1 and CDR2 sequences are SGHTA and FQGNSA. The CDR3 loop is CASSLVTETQYF.

This chain connects TRBV7-3 to TRBJ1-6; TCRdb designates TRBD1, a call that cannot be tested without DNA. Germline CDR1 SGHTA, CDR2 FQGTGA. This CDR3 region has 16 residues. The CDR3 here is CASSLGTGNYNSPLHF.

This clonotype is identified as medium-sized from frequency. The V and J genes are TRBV20-1 and TRBJ1-1; checking the TCRdb D call of TRBD1 is not possible without DNA. From germline, CDR1 is DFQATT and CDR2 SNEGSKA (reference sequence). The CDR3 is 21 amino acids. CDR3: CSARQTMGQGRPGGVNTEAFF.

This sequence joins TRBV7-3 and TRBJ2-2. The CDR3 sequence is 13 residues long. Germline V gene lookup returns CDR1 SGHTA and CDR2 FQGTGA. This chain's CDR3 is CASKIPNGGELFF. Filled out from reference TRBV7-3 and TRBJ2-2, the complete variable domain reads GAGVSQTPSNKVTEKGKYVELRCDPISGHTALYWYRQSLGQGPEFLIYFQGTGAADDSGLPNDRFFAVRPEGSVSTLKIQRTERGDSAVYLCASKIPNGGELFFGEGSRLTVL.

V usage is TRBV27 and J usage is TRBJ2-3. The CDR3 is made up of 13 amino acids. From germline, CDR1 is MNHEY and CDR2 SMNVEV (reference sequence). CDR3 region: CASSRGSTDTQYF.

The V gene is TRBV2, the J gene TRBJ1-5; absent DNA, TCRdb's TRBD1 call cannot be checked. The germline CDR1 and CDR2 sequences are SNHLY and FYNNEI. The CDR3 is 20 residues long. The CDR3 reads CASSENQGPQILYSNQPQHF.

The V gene is TRBV12-3 or TRBV12-4, the J gene TRBJ2-1; absent DNA, TCRdb's TRBD2 call cannot be checked. This CDR3 spans 13 amino acids. CDR3: CASSLLVTHEQFF.